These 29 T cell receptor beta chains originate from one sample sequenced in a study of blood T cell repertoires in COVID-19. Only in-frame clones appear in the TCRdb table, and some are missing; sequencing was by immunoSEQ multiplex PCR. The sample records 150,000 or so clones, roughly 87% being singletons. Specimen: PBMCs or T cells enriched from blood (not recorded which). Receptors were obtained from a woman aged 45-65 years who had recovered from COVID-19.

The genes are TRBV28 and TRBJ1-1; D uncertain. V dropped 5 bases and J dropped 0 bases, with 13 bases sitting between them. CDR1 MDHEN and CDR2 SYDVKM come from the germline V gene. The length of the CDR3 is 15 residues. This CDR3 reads CASSPGSKMNTEAFF. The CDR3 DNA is TGTGCCAGCAGTCCCGGGTCAAAAATGAACACTGAAGCTTTCTTT.

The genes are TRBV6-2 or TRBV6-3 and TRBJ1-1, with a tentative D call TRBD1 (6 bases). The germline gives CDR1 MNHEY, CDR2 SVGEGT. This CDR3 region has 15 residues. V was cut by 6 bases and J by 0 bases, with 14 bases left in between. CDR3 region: CASSPGGAVNTEAFF. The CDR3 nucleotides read TGTGCCAGCAGCCCCGGGGGGGCGGTGAACACTGAAGCTTTCTTT.

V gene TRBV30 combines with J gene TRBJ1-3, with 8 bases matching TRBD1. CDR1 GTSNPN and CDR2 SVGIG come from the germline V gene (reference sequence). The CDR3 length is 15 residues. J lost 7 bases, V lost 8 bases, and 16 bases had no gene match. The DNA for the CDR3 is TGTGCCCTGAATCTATTGGGCAGGGGGCACAACACCATATATTTT. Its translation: CALNLLGRGHNTIYF.

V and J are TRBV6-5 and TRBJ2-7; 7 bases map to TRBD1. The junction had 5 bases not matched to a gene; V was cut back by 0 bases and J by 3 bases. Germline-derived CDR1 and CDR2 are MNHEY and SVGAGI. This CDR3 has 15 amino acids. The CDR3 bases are TGTGCCAGCAGTTACTCGACACAGGGGAGCTACGAGCAGTACTTC. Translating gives CASSYSTQGSYEQYF.

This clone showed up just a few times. CDR3 bases: TGCGCCAGCAGCCCAGTCTTCAGGGGGGCAAAAAACATTCAGTACTTC. It codes for CASSPVFRGAKNIQYF. V gene TRBV5-1 combines with J gene TRBJ2-4; a weak D match, TRBD1 (7 bases). The germline CDR1 and CDR2 sequences are SGHRS and YFSETQ. The CDR3 sequence is 16 residues long. Trimming shortened V by 4 bases and J by 4 bases, and 18 bases separated the two germline ends. Based on the CDR3 plus reference TRBV5-1 and TRBJ2-4, the full variable domain is KAGVTQTPRYLIKTRGQQVTLSCSPISGHRSVSWYQQTPGQGLQFLFEYFSETQRNKGNFPGRFSGRQFSNSRSEMNVSTLELGDSALYLCASSPVFRGAKNIQYFGAGTRLSVL.

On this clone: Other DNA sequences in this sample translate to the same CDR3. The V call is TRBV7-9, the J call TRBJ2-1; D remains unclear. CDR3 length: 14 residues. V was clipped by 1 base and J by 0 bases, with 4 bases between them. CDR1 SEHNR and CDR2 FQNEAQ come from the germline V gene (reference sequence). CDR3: CASSLGSSYNEQFF. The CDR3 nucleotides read TGTGCCAGCAGCTTAGGCAGCTCCTACAATGAGCAGTTCTTC.

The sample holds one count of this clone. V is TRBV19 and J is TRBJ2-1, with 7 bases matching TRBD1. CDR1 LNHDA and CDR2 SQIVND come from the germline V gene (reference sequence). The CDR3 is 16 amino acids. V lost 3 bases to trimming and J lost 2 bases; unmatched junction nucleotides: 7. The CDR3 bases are TGTGCCAGTAGTATGCGAGGGGGCGCCGCCTACAATGAGCAGTTCTTC. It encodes CASSMRGGAAYNEQFF.

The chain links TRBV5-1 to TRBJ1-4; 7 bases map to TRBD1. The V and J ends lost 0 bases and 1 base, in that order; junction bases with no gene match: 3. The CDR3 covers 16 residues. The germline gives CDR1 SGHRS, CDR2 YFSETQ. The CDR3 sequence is CASSLGQGRTNEKLFF. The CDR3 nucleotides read TGCGCCAGCAGCTTGGGACAGGGACGAACTAATGAAAAACTGTTTTTT.

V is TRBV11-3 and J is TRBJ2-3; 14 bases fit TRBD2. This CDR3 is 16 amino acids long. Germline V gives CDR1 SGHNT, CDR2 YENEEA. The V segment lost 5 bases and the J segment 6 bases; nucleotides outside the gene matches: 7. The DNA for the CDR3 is TGTGCCAGCAGCCCGGGGACTAGCGGGAGTCTGGATACGCAGTATTTT. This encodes CASSPGTSGSLDTQYF.

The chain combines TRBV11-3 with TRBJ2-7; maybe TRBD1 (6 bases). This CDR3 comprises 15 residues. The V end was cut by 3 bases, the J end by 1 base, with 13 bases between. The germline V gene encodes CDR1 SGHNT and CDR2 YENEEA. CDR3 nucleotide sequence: TGTGCCAGCAGCTTGCAGGGGAGAGATTCCTACGAGCAGTACTTC. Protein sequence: CASSLQGRDSYEQYF.

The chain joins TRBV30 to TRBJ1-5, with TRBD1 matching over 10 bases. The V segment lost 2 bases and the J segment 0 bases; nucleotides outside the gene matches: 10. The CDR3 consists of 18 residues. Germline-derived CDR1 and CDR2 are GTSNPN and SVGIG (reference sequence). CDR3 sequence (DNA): TGTGCCTGGAGTCCCCGACAGGGGGCGATTCATAGCAATCAGCCCCAGCATTTT. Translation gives CAWSPRQGAIHSNQPQHF.

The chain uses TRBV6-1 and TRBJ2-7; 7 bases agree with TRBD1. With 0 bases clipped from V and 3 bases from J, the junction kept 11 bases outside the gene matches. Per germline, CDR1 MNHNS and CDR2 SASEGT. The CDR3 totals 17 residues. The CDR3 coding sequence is TGTGCCAGCAGTGAAGCTGGGCGGACAGGAGGATACTACGAGCAGTACTTC. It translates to CASSEAGRTGGYYEQYF.

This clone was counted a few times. CDR3 bases: TGTGCCAGTAGTTCCGCGGGACCAGAGGGATACGAGCAGTACTTC. It encodes CASSSAGPEGYEQYF. V and J are TRBV19 and TRBJ2-7, with D maybe TRBD2 (6 bases). This CDR3 contains 15 residues. Germline lookup yields CDR1 LNHDA and CDR2 SQIVND (reference sequence). Trimming pared 5 bases from V and 4 bases from J, leaving 18 bases between.

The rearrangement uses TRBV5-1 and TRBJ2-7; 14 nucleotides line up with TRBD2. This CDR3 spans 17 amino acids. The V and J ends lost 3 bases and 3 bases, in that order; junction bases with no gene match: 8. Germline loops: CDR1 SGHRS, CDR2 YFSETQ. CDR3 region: CASSYYPGTSGSYEQYF. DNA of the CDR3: TGCGCCAGCAGCTACTATCCCGGGACTAGCGGGAGCTACGAGCAGTACTTC.

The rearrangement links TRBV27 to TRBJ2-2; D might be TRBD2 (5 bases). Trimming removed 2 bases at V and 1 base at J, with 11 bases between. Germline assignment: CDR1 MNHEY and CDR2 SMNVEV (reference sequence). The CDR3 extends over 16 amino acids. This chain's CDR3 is CASSLEGLLNTGELFF. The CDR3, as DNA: TGTGCCAGCAGTTTAGAAGGACTGTTGAACACCGGGGAGCTGTTTTTT.

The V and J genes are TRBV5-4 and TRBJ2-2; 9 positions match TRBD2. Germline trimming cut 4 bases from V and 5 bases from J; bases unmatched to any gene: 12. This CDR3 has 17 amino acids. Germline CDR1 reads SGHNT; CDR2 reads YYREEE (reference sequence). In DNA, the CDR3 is TGTGCCAGCAGCCCAATGGGGCTAGCGGGATATACCGGGGAGCTGTTTTTT. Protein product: CASSPMGLAGYTGELFF.

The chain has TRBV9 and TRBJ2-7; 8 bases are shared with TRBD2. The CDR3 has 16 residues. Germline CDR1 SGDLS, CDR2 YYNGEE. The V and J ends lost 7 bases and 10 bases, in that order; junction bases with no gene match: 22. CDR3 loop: CASGKAGELGSGLQYF. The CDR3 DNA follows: TGTGCCAGCGGAAAAGCGGGAGAGTTAGGGTCGGGCCTCCAGTACTTC.

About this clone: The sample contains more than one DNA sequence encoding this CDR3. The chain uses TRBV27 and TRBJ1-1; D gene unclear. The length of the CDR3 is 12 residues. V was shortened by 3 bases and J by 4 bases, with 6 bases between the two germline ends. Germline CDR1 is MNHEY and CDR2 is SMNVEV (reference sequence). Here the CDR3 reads CASSLRGTEAFF. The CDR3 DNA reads TGTGCCAGCAGTTTGAGAGGCACTGAAGCTTTCTTT.

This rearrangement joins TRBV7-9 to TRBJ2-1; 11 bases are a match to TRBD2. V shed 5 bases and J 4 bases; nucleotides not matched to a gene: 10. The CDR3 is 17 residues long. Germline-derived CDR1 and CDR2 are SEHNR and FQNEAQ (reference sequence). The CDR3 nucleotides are TGTGCCAGCAGCGAGACAACACTAGCGGGAGAGTACAATGAGCAGTTCTTC. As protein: CASSETTLAGEYNEQFF.

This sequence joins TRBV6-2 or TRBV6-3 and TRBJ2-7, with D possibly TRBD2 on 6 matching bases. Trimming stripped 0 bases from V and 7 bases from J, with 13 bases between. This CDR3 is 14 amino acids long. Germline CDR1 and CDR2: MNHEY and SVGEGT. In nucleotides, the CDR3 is TGTGCCAGCAGTTACTCCGGGGGACTTGGGGAGCAGTACTTC. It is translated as CASSYSGGLGEQYF.

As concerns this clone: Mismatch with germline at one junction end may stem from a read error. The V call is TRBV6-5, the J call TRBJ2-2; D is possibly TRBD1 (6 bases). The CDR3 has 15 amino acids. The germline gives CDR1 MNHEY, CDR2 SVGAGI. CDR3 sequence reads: CASSDSGAGAGELFF. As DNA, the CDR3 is TGTGCCAGCAGTGACTCAGGGGCAGGGGCCGGGGAGCTGTTTTTT.

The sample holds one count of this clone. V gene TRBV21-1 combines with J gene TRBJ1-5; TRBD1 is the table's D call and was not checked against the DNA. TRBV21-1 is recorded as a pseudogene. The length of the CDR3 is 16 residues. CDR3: CASSKGAATSNQPQHF. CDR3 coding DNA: TGTGCCAGCAGCAAAGGGGCCGCAACTAGCAATCAGCCCCAGCATTTT.

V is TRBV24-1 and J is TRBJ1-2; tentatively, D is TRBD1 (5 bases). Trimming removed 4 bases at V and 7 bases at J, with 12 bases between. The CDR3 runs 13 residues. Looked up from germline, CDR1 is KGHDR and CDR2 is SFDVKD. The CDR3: CATSERRGLGYTF. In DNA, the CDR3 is TGTGCCACCAGTGAACGAAGGGGTCTTGGCTACACCTTC.

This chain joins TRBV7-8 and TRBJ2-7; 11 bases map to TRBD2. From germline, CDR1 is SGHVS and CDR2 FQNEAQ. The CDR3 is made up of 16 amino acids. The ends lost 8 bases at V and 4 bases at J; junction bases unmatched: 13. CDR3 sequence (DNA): TGTGCCAGCGGCCGACCACAGCGACTAGCGGGATACGAGCAGTACTTC. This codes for CASGRPQRLAGYEQYF.

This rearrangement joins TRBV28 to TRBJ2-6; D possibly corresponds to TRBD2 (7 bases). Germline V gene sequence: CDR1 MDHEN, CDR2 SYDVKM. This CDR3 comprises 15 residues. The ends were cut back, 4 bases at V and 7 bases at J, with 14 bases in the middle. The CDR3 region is CASSSPGGGANVLTF. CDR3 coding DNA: TGTGCCAGCAGTTCGCCGGGCGGGGGCGCCAACGTCCTGACTTTC.

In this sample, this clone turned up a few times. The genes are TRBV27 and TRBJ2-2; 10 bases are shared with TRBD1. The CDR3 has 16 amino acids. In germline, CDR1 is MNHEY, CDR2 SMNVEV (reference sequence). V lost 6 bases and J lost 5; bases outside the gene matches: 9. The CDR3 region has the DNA TGTGCCAGCAGACGGCCGGACAGGGGGTTAACCGGGGAGCTGTTTTTT. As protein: CASRRPDRGLTGELFF.

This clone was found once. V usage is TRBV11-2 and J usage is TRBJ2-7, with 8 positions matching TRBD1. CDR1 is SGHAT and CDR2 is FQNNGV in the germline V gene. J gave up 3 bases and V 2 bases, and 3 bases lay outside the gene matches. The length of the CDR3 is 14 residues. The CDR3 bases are TGTGCCAGCAGCTTACCCGGACAGGGCTACGAGCAGTACTTC. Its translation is CASSLPGQGYEQYF.

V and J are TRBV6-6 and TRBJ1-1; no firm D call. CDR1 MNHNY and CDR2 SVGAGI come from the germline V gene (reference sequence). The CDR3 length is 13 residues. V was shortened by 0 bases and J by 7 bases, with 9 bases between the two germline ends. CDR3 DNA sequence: TGTGCCAGCAGTTACTCGACCGGAGATGAAGCTTTCTTT. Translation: CASSYSTGDEAFF.

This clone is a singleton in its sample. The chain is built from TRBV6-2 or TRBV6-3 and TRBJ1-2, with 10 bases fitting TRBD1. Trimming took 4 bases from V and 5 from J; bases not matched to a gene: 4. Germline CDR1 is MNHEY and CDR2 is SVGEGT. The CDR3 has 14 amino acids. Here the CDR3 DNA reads TGTGCCAGCAGTTTCCGGACAGGGGGGTATGGCTACACCTTC. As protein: CASSFRTGGYGYTF.